The 13 T cell receptor beta chains given below trace back to one sample, sequenced in a study of cytomegalovirus exposure and HLA in healthy donors (dated by TCRdb to 2016 to 2017). Libraries were prepared through the immunoSEQ multiplex PCR assay. For the multiplex PCR, a mixture combining 60 forward primers for TCR Vbeta segments and 13 reverse primers for TCR Jbeta segments was used. As stored in TCRdb, this immuneACCESS dataset retains in-frame rearrangements with V and J assigned. A fraction of the clones does not appear; measured against another copy, unresolved V genes explain less than half of the discrepancy, and the remainder lacks a known reason. The sample table records 75,000 to 100,000 clones; roughly four fifths of these occur just once. The ten biggest clones cover roughly 19% of the sample. The sample consisted of PBMCs. Receptors originate from a woman aged 55-69 years in good health and CMV-seropositive.

This chain joins TRBV5-1 and TRBJ2-1; 8 bases line up with TRBD2. Germline values: CDR1 SGHRS, CDR2 YFSETQ. Trimming took 0 bases from V and 6 from J; bases not matched to a gene: 5. This CDR3 is 15 amino acids long. The chain's CDR3 is CASSLEGTRFNEQFF. CDR3 bases: TGCGCCAGCAGCTTGGAAGGGACTAGATTCAATGAGCAGTTCTTC. Using reference TRBV5-1 and TRBJ2-1 for the parts outside the CDR3, the full variable domain is KAGVTQTPRYLIKTRGQQVTLSCSPISGHRSVSWYQQTPGQGLQFLFEYFSETQRNKGNFPGRFSGRQFSNSRSEMNVSTLELGDSALYLCASSLEGTRFNEQFFGPGTRLTVL.

The genes are TRBV10-3 and TRBJ2-2; 13 bases align to TRBD2. CDR1 and CDR2 from the germline V gene are ENHRY and SYGVKD. The V and J ends lost 8 bases and 4 bases, in that order; junction bases with no gene match: 1. The CDR3 has 14 amino acids. The CDR3 coding sequence is TGTGCCATCGGGACTAGCGGGATCACCGGGGAGCTGTTTTTT. Translated, it gives CAIGTSGITGELFF.

This chain joins TRBV29-1 and TRBJ2-2; 13 nucleotides align to TRBD2. Germline trimming cut 8 bases from V and 2 bases from J; bases unmatched to any gene: 2. CDR1 SQVTM and CDR2 ANQGSEA come from the germline V gene. The CDR3 sequence is 14 residues long. In DNA, the CDR3 is TGCAGCACGGGACTAGCGGGAAACACCGGGGAGCTGTTTTTT. Protein: CSTGLAGNTGELFF.

This chain uses TRBV18 with TRBJ1-3; 7 bases align to TRBD1. V was pared by 2 bases and J by 4 bases, with 14 bases of the junction left unmatched. The CDR3 is 18 residues long. Germline V gene data show CDR1 as KGHSH and CDR2 as LQKENI. The CDR3 nucleotides read TGTGCCAGCTCACCAATATCTGCGACAGGGCTGAGCGGAAACACCATATATTTT. Amino acid sequence: CASSPISATGLSGNTIYF.

The chain couples TRBV11-2 to TRBJ1-1, with D perhaps TRBD1 (5 bases). Trimming removed 7 bases at V and 1 base at J, with 19 bases between. The germline gives CDR1 SGHAT, CDR2 FQNNGV. CDR3 length: 16 residues. The CDR3 region has the DNA TGTGCCAGCACCCACCGACGGGGAGGGGAGAACACTGAAGCTTTCTTT. This encodes CASTHRRGGENTEAFF.

CDR3 nucleotide sequence: TGTGCCAGCAATCAGAATACTAACTGGGGCTACACCTTC. This gives the protein CASNQNTNWGYTF. The rearrangement joins TRBV2 to TRBJ1-2; no definite D call. Trimming took 7 bases from V and 8 from J, leaving 17 bases between them. CDR3 size: 13 residues. Germline lookup yields CDR1 SNHLY and CDR2 FYNNEI.

This clone was seen a few times. The V call is TRBV5-4, the J call TRBJ1-1; D call uncertain. The CDR3 spans 16 residues. Germline CDR1 is SGHNT and CDR2 is YYREEE (reference sequence). Trimming left V 0 bases short and J 0 bases short, with 12 bases between. The CDR3 region is CASSLDSSIVNTEAFF. In DNA form, the CDR3 reads TGTGCCAGCAGCTTGGACAGCTCGATTGTGAACACTGAAGCTTTCTTT.

The chain joins TRBV28 to TRBJ2-7; 9 positions agree with TRBD1. The CDR3 covers 14 residues. The germline gives CDR1 MDHEN, CDR2 SYDVKM. V shed 6 bases, J shed 2 bases, and the junction held 5 bases outside the gene matches. CDR3 sequence (DNA): TGTGCCAGCAGGGTGGACAGGGGCACCTACGAGCAGTACTTC. This encodes CASRVDRGTYEQYF.

V usage is TRBV30 and J usage is TRBJ2-3, with a possible D match to TRBD1 (6 bases). Germline assignment: CDR1 GTSNPN and CDR2 SVGIG (reference sequence). V was cut by 5 bases and J by 4 bases, with 16 bases left in between. This CDR3 is built from 14 residues. CDR3 DNA: TGTGCCTGGGGCCGTACAGGGAAAGCAGATACGCAGTATTTT. This sequence encodes CAWGRTGKADTQYF.

The table lists this clone with a count of one. V gene TRBV19 combines with J gene TRBJ1-5; TRBD1 agrees at 7 bases. There are 18 residues in the CDR3. Trimming removed 4 bases from V and 6 bases from J; junction bases left unmatched: 18. Looked up from germline, CDR1 is LNHDA and CDR2 is SQIVND (reference sequence). CDR3 coding DNA: TGTGCCAGTAGTACCGTAAGACCGACAGGGCGCCGCGGTCAGCCCCAGCATTTT. Translating gives CASSTVRPTGRRGQPQHF.

The CDR3 DNA reads as TGTGCCAGCAGCCCCCAGGACAGGTCCGCCTACGAGCAGTACTTC. As protein: CASSPQDRSAYEQYF. The rearrangement joins TRBV5-4 to TRBJ2-7; 7 nucleotides line up with TRBD1. Trimming removed 4 bases from V and 2 bases from J; junction bases left unmatched: 9. CDR3 length equals 15 residues. Germline lookup yields CDR1 SGHNT and CDR2 YYREEE (reference sequence).

V usage is TRBV5-1 and J usage is TRBJ2-2; 13 positions match TRBD2. CDR1 SGHRS and CDR2 YFSETQ come from the germline V gene. The CDR3 length is 15 residues. V lost 4 bases and J lost 5; bases outside the gene matches: 2. CDR3 sequence reads: CASSTGLAGTGELFF. The DNA of the CDR3 is TGCGCCAGCAGCACGGGACTAGCGGGAACCGGGGAGCTGTTTTTT.

This clone was seen more than once but under ten times. The chain has TRBV18 and TRBJ1-1, with TRBD1 as a possible D gene (6 bases). Germline V gene data show CDR1 as KGHSH and CDR2 as LQKENI. V lost 1 base and J lost 1, with 10 bases in between. The CDR3 is 15 amino acids. The CDR3 coding sequence is TGTGCCAGCTCACCACAGGGGGGGCGGAACACTGAAGCTTTCTTT. This gives the protein CASSPQGGRNTEAFF.